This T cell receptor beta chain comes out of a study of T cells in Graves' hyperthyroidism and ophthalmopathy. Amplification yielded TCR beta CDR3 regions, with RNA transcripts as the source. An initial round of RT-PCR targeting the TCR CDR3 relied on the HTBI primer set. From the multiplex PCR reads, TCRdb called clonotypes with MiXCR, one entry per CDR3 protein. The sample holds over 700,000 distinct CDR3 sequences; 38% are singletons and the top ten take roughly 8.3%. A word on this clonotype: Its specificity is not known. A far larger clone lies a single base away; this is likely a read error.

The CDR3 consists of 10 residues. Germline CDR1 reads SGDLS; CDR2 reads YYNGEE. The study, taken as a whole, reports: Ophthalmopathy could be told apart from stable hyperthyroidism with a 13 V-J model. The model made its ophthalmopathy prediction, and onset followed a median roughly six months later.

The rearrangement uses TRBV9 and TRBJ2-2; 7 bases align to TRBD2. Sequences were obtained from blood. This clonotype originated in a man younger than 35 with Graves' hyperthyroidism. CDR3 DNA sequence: TGTGCCAGCAGCAGCGGGGTGCTGTTTTTT. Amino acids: CASSSGVLFF.